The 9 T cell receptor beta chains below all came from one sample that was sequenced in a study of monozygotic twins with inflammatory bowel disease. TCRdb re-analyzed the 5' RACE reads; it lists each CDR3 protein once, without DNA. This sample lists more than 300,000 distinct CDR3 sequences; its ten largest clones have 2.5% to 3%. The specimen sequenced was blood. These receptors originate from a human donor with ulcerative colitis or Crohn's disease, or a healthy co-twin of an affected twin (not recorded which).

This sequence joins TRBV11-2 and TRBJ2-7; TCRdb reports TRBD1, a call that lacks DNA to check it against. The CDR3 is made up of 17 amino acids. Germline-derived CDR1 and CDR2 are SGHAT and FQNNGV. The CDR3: CASSLRLVGGQNYEQYF.

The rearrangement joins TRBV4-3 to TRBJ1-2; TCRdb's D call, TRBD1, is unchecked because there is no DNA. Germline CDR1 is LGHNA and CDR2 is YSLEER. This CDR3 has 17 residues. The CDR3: CASSQDWGATGGVSYTF.

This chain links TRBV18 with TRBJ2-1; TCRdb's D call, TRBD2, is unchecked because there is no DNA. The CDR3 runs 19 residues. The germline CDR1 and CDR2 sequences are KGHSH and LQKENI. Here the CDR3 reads CASSQAFQTGTSFAYEQFF.

This chain's CDR3 is CASSQDGSYAYNEQFF. The J gene is TRBJ2-1, the V gene TRBV3-1. Germline assignment: CDR1 LGHDT and CDR2 YNNKEL (reference sequence). The CDR3 consists of 16 residues.

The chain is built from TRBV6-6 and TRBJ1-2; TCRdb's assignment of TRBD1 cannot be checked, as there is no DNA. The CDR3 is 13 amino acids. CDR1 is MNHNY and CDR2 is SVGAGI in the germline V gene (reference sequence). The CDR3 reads CASSYDRTGGYTF.

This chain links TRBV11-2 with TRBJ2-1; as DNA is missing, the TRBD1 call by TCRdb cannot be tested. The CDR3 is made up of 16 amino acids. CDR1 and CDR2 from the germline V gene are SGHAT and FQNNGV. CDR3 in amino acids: CASSPTRGGAYNEQFF.

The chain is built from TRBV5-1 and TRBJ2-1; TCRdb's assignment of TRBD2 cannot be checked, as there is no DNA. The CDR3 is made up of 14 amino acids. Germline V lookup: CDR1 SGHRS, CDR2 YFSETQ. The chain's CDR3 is CASSLRLAYNEQFF.

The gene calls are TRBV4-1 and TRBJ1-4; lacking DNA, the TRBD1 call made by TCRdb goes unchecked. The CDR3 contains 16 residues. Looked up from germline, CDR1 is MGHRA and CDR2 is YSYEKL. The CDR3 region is CASSQAGGTGLQKLFF.

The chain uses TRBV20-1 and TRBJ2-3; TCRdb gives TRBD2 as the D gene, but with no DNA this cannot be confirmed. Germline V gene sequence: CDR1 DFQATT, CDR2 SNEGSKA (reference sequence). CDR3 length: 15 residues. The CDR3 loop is CSARLAGAGGDTQYF.